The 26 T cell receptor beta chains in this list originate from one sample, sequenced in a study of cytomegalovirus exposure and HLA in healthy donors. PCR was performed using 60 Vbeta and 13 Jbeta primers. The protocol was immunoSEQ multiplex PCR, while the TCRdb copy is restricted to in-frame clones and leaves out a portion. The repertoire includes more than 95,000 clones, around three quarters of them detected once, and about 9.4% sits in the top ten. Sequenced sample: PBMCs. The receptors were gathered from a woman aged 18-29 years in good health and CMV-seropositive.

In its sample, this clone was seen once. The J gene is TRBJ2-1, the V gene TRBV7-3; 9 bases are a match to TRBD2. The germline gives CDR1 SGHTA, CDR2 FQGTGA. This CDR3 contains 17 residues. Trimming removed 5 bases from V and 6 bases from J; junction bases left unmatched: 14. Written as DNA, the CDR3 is TGTGCCAGCAGCCCTCTTAGGTTGCGGGGGGGATCCAATGAGCAGTTCTTC. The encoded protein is CASSPLRLRGGSNEQFF.

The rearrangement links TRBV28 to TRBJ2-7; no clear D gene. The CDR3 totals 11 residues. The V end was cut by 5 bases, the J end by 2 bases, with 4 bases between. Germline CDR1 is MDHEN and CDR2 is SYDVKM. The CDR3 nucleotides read TGTGCCAGCAGTCCTGCCTACGAGCAGTACTTC. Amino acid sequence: CASSPAYEQYF. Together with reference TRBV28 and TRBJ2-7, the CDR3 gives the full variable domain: DVKVTQSSRYLVKRTGEKVFLECVQDMDHENMFWYRQDPGLGLRLIYFSYDVKMKEKGDIPEGYSVSREKKERFSLILESASTNQTSMYLCASSPAYEQYFGPGTRLTVT.

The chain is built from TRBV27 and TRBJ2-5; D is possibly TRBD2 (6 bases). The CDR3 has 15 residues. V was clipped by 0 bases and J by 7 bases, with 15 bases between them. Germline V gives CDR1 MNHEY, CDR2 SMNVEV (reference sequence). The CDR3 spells CASSLSPGVKATQYF. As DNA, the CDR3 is TGTGCCAGCAGTTTATCACCGGGGGTAAAGGCGACCCAGTACTTC.

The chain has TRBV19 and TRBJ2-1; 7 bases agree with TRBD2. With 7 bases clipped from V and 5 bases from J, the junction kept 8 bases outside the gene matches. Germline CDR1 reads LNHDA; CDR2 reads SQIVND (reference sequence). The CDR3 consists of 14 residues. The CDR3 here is CASTPTSRNNEQFF. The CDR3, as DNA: TGTGCCAGTACTCCGACTAGCCGAAACAATGAGCAGTTCTTC.

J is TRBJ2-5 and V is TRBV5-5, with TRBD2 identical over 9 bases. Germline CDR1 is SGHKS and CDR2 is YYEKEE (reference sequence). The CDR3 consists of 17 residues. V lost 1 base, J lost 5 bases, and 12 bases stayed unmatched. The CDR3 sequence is CASSLTKLAGLSETQYF. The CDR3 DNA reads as TGTGCCAGCAGCTTGACCAAACTAGCGGGCTTATCGGAGACCCAGTACTTC.

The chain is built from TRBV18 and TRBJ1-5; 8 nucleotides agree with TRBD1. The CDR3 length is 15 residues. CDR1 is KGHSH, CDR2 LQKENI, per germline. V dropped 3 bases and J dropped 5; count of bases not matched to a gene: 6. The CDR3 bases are TGTGCCAGCTCACCCCCAGGGGGCAGCGATCAGCCCCAGCATTTT. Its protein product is CASSPPGGSDQPQHF. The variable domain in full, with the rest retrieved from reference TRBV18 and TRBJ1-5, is NAGVMQNPRHLVRRRGQEARLRCSPMKGHSHVYWYRQLPEEGLKFMVYLQKENIIDESGMPKERFSAEFPKEGPSILRIQQVVRGDSAAYFCASSPPGGSDQPQHFGDGTRLSIL.

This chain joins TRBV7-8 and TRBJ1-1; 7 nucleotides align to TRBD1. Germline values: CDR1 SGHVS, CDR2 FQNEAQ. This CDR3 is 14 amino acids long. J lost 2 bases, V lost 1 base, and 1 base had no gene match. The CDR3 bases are TGTGCCAGCAGCTTAGACAGGGGTAACACTGAAGCTTTCTTT. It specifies CASSLDRGNTEAFF. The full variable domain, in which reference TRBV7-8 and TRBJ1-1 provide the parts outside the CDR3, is GAGVSQSPRYKVAKRGQDVALRCDPISGHVSLFWYQQALGQGPEFLTYFQNEAQLDKSGLPSDRFFAERPEGSVSTLKIQRTQQEDSAVYLCASSLDRGNTEAFFGQGTRLTVV.

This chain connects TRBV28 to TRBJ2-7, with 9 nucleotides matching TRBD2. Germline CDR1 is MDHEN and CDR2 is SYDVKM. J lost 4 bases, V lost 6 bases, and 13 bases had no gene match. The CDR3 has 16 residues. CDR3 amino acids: CASRRRGREGRYEQYF. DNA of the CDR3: TGTGCCAGCAGGCGCCGTGGGCGGGAGGGCCGGTACGAGCAGTACTTC.

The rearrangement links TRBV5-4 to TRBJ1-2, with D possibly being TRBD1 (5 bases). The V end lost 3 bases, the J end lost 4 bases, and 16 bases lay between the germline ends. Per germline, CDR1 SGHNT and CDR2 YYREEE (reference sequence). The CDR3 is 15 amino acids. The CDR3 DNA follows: TGTGCCAGCAGCTCCACGGGCCTCAGGGTCTATGGCTACACCTTC. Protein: CASSSTGLRVYGYTF.

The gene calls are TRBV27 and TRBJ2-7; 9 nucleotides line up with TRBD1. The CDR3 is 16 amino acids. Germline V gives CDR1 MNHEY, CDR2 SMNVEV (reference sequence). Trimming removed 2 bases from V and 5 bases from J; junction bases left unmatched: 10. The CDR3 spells CASSLGNRDRADEQYF. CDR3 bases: TGTGCCAGCAGTTTAGGGAACCGGGACAGGGCTGACGAGCAGTACTTC.

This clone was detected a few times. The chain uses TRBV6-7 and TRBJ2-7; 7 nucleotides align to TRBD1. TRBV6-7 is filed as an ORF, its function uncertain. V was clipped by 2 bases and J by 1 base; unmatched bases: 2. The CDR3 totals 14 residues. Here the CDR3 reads CASSYLGQSYEQYF. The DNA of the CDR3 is TGTGCCAGCAGTTACCTGGGACAGTCCTACGAGCAGTACTTC.

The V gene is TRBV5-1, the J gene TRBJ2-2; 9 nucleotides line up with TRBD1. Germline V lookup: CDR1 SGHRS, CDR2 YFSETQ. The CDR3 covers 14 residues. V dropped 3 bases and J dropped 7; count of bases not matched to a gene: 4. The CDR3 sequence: CASSWGQGDGELFF. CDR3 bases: TGCGCCAGCAGCTGGGGACAGGGAGACGGGGAGCTGTTTTTT.

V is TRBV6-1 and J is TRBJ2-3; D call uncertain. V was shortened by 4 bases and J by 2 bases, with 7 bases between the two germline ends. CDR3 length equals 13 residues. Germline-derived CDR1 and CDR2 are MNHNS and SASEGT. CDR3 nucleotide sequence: TGTGCCAGCAGTGGGGCCCACACAGATACGCAGTATTTT. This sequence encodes CASSGAHTDTQYF.

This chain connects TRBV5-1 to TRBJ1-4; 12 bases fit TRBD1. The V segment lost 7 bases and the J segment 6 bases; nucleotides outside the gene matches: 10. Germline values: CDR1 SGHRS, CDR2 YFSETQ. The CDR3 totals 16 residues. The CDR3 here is CASRGQGAWKDEKLFF. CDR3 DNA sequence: TGCGCCAGCCGGGGACAGGGGGCATGGAAGGATGAAAAACTGTTTTTT.

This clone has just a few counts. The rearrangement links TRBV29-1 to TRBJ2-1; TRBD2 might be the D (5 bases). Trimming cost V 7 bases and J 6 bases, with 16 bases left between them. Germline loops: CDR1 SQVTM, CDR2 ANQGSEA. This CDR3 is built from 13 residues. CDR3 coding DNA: TGCAGCGCCAGACTCCGGGAACCCAATGAGCAGTTCTTC. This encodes CSARLREPNEQFF.

CDR3 in amino acids: CASSSTDYEQYF. DNA for the CDR3: TGTGCCAGCAGCTCGACAGACTACGAGCAGTACTTC. The chain combines TRBV7-8 with TRBJ2-7; possibly TRBD1 for D (5 bases). Trimming shortened V by 4 bases and J by 3 bases, and 7 bases separated the two germline ends. The CDR3 is 12 amino acids. Per the germline V gene, CDR1 is SGHVS and CDR2 is FQNEAQ.

For the CDR3, the DNA is TGTGCCAGCTCACAATTAGAGGTGACGGCCTGGGATCAGCCCCAGCATTTT. It yields the protein CASSQLEVTAWDQPQHF. V is TRBV18 and J is TRBJ1-5, with no clear D. Germline lookup yields CDR1 KGHSH and CDR2 LQKENI. The germline V and J ends were trimmed by 4 bases and 5 bases, with 21 bases remaining between them. This CDR3 region has 17 residues.

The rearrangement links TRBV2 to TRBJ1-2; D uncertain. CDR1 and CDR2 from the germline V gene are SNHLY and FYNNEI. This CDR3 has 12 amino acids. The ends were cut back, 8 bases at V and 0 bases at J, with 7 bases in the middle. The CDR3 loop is CASQITNYGYTF. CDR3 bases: TGTGCCAGCCAGATAACTAACTATGGCTACACCTTC.

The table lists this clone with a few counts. CDR3 sequence: CASSERNPSSYNSPLHF. CDR3 nucleotides: TGTGCCAGCAGTGAAAGAAACCCTAGCTCCTATAATTCACCCCTCCACTTT. The chain couples TRBV6-1 to TRBJ1-6, with D unclear. Germline lookup yields CDR1 MNHNS and CDR2 SASEGT. The CDR3 has 17 residues. V shed 2 bases and J shed 0 bases, with 11 bases lying between them.

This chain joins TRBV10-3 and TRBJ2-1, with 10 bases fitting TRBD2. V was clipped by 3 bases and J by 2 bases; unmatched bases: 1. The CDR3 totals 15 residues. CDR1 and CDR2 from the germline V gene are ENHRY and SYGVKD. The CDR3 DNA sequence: TGTGCCATCAGTGACAGCGGGGGGGCCTACAATGAGCAGTTCTTC. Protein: CAISDSGGAYNEQFF.

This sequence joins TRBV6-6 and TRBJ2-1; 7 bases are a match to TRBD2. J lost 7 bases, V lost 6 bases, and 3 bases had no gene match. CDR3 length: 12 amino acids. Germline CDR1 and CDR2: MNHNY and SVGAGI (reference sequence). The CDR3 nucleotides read TGTGCCAGCAGAGTAGCGGGTAATGAGCAGTTCTTC. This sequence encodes CASRVAGNEQFF.

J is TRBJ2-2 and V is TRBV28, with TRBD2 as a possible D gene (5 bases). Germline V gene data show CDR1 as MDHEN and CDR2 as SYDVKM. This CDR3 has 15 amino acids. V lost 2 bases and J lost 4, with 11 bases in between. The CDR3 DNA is TGTGCCAGCAGTTTAAGCGGTCACAGCACCGGGGAGCTGTTTTTT. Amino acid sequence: CASSLSGHSTGELFF. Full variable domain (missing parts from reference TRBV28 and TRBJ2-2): DVKVTQSSRYLVKRTGEKVFLECVQDMDHENMFWYRQDPGLGLRLIYFSYDVKMKEKGDIPEGYSVSREKKERFSLILESASTNQTSMYLCASSLSGHSTGELFFGEGSRLTVL.

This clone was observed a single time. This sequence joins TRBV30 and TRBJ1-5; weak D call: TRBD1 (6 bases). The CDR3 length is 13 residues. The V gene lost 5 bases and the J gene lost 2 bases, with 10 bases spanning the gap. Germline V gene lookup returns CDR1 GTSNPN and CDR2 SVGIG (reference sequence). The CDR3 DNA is TGTGCCTGGGCTAGACAGGGCAATCAGCCCCAGCATTTT. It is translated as CAWARQGNQPQHF. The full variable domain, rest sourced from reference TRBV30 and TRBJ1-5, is SQTIHQWPATLVQPVGSPLSLECTVEGTSNPNLYWYRQAAGRGLQLLFYSVGIGQISSEVPQNLSASRPQDRQFILSSKKLLLSDSGFYLCAWARQGNQPQHFGDGTRLSIL.

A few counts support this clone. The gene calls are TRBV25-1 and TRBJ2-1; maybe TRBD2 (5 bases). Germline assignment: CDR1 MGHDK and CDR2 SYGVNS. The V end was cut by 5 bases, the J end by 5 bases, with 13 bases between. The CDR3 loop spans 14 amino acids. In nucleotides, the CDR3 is TGTGCCAGCAGTCGTCTAGGAGGTAACAATGAGCAGTTCTTC. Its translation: CASSRLGGNNEQFF.

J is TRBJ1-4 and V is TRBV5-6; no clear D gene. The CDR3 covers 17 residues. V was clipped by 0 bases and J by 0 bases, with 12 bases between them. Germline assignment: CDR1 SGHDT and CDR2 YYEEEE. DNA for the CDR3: TGTGCCAGCAGCTTGGCTCGGGGAATTGCAACTAATGAAAAACTGTTTTTT. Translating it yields CASSLARGIATNEKLFF.

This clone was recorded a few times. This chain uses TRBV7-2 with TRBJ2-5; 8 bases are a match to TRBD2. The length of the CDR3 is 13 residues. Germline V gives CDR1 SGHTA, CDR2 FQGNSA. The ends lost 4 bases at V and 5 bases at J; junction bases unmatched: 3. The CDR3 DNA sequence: TGTGCCAGCAGCTCGGGACTAGGGGAGACCCAGTACTTC. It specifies CASSSGLGETQYF.